What follows describes a single TCR beta chain. TCRdb's table, derived via immunoSEQ multiplex PCR, lists solely in-frame clones and lacks some. In the table there are roughly 14,000 clones, roughly 81% of which are singletons. The source of the sample is a study of T cell repertoires in MIS-A myocarditis. The CDR3 is 16 amino acids. Germline CDR1 MDHEN, CDR2 SYDVKM. V lost 6 bases and J 5 bases, leaving 20 bases between the germline ends. The clonotype was recovered from a man younger than 30 with fulminant myocarditis from multisystem inflammatory syndrome in adults (MIS-A) after COVID-19. What was sequenced was left ventricle heart tissue obtained at autopsy. The rearrangement joins TRBV28 to TRBJ2-1; D may correspond to TRBD1 or TRBD2 (5 bases each). The CDR3 DNA is TGTGCCAGCAGACCGGGGACCACTCACCCTAACAATGAGCAGTTCTTC. Residues: CASRPGTTHPNNEQFF.